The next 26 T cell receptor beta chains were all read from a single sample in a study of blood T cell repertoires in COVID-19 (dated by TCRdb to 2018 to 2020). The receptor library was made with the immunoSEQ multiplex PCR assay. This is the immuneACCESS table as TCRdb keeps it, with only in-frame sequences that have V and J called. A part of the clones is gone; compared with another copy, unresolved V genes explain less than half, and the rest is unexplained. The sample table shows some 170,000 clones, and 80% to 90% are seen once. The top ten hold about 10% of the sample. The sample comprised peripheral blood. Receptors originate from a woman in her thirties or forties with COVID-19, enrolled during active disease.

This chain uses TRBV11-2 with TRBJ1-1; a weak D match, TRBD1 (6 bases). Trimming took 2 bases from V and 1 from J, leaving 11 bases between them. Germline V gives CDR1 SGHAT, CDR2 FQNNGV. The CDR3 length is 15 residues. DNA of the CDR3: TGTGCCAGCAGCTTACGTAGGACAGAGAACACTGAAGCTTTCTTT. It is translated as CASSLRRTENTEAFF.

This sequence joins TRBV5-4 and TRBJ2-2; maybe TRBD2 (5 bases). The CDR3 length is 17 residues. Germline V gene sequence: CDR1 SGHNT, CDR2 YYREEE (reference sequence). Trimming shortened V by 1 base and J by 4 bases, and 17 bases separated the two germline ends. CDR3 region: CASSLPSGSRGTGELFF. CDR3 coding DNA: TGTGCCAGCAGCTTGCCCAGCGGAAGTCGGGGCACCGGGGAGCTGTTTTTT.

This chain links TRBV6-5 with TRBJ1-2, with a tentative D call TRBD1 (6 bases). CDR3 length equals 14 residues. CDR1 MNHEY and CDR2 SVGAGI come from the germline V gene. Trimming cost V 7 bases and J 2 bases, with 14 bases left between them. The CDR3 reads CASNLDRTNYGYTF. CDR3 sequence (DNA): TGTGCCAGCAATCTCGACAGGACCAACTATGGCTACACCTTC.

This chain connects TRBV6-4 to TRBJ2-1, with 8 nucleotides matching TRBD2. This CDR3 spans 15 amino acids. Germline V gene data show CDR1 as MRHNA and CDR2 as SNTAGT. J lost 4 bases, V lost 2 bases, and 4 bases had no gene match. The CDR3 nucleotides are TGTGCCAGCAGTGACGCGGCTAGCGGGTACAATGAGCAGTTCTTC. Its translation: CASSDAASGYNEQFF.

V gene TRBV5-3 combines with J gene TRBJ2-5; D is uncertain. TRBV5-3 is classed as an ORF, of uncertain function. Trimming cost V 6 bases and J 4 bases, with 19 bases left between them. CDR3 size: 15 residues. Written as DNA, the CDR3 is TGTGCCAGAACCCTAGGCCGGAGTGTAGGAGAGACCCAGTACTTC. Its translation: CARTLGRSVGETQYF.

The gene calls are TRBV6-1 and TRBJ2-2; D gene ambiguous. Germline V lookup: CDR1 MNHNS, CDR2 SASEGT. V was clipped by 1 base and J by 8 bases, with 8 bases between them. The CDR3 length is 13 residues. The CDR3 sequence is CASSEGRSGELFF. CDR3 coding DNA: TGTGCCAGCAGTGAAGGGCGGTCGGGGGAGCTGTTTTTT.

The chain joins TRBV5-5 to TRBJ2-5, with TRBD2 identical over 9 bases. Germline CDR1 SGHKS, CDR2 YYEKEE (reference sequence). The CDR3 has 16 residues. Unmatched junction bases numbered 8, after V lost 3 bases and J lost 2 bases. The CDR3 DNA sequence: TGTGCCAGCAGCTCGATTACTAGCGGGCTTCAAGAGACCCAGTACTTC. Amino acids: CASSSITSGLQETQYF.

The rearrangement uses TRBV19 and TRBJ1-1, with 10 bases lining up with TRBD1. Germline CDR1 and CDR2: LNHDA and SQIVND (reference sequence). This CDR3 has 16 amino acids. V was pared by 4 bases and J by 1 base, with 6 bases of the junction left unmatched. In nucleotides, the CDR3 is TGTGCCAGTAGTAGGAGACAGGGGGCCTCGAACACTGAAGCTTTCTTT. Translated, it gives CASSRRQGASNTEAFF.

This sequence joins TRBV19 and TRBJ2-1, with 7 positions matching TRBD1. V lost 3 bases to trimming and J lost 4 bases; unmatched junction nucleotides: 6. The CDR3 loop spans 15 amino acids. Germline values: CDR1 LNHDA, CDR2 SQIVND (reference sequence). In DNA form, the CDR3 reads TGTGCCAGTAGTATTTTCAGGGGGTGGTACAATGAGCAGTTCTTC. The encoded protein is CASSIFRGWYNEQFF.

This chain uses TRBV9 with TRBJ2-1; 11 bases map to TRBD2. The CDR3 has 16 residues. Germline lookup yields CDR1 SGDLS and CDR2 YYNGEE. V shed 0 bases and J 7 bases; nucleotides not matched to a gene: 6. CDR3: CASSVARTSGSNEQFF. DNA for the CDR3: TGTGCCAGCAGCGTAGCGAGAACTAGCGGGAGTAATGAGCAGTTCTTC.

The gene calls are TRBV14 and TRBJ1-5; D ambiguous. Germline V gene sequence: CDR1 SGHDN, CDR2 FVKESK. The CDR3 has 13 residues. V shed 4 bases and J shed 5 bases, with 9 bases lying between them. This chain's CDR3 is CASSPNQDQPQHF. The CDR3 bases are TGTGCCAGCAGCCCTAATCAAGATCAGCCCCAGCATTTT.

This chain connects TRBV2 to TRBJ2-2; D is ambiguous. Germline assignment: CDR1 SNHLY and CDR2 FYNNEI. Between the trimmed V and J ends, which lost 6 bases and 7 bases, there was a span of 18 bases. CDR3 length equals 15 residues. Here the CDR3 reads CASRDETREVGELFF. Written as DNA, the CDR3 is TGTGCCAGCAGAGATGAAACTCGAGAGGTCGGGGAGCTGTTTTTT.

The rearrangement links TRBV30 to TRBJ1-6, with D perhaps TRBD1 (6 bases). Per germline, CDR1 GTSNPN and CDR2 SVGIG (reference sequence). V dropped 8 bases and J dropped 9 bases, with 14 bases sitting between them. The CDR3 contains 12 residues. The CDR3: CAARDTSSPLHF. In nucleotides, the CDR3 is TGTGCCGCGAGGGACACTTCTTCACCCCTCCACTTT.

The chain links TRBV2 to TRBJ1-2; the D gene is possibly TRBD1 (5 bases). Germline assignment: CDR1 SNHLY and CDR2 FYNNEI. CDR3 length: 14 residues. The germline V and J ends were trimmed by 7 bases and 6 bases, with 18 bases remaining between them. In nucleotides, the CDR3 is TGTGCCAGCACGCTAACAGGAGTTGGGGATGGCTACACCTTC. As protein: CASTLTGVGDGYTF.

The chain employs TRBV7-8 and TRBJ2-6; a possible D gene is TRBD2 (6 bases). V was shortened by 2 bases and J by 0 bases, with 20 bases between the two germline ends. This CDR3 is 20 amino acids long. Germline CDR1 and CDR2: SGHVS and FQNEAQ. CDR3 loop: CASSLSPRLDYPSGANVLTF. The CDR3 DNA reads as TGTGCCAGCAGCTTAAGTCCGAGACTAGACTACCCCTCTGGGGCCAACGTCCTGACTTTC. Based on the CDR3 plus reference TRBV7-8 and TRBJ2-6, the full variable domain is GAGVSQSPRYKVAKRGQDVALRCDPISGHVSLFWYQQALGQGPEFLTYFQNEAQLDKSGLPSDRFFAERPEGSVSTLKIQRTQQEDSAVYLCASSLSPRLDYPSGANVLTFGAGSRLTVL.

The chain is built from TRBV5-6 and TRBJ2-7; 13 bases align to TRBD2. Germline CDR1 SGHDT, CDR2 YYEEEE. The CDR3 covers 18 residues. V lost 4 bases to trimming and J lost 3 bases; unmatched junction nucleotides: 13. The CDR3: CASSQTVGLAGNYYEQYF. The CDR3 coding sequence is TGTGCCAGCAGCCAGACGGTGGGACTAGCGGGAAATTACTACGAGCAGTACTTC.

CDR3 loop: CASSEDRGGSPLHF. DNA for the CDR3: TGCGCCAGCAGTGAGGACAGGGGCGGTTCACCCCTCCACTTT. This chain connects TRBV10-2 to TRBJ1-6; 8 bases map to TRBD1. The trim removed 2 bases at V and 9 bases at J, leaving 3 bases unmatched. Germline V gene data show CDR1 as WSHSY and CDR2 as SAAADI. This CDR3 is built from 14 residues.

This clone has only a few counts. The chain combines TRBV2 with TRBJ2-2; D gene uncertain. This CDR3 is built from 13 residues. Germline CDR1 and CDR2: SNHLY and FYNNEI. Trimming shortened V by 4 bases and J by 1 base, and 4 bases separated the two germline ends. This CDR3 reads CASSGQNTGELFF. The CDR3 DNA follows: TGTGCCAGCAGTGGACAGAACACCGGGGAGCTGTTTTTT.

The DNA of the CDR3 is TGTGCCACCAGCAGAGAGAAGGGGGTTTTAGACGAGCAGTACTTC. Translated: CATSREKGVLDEQYF. The chain employs TRBV15 and TRBJ2-7; maybe TRBD1 (6 bases). The V and J ends lost 0 bases and 5 bases respectively, with 14 bases between them. Germline V gene lookup returns CDR1 LNHNV and CDR2 YYDKDF (reference sequence). This CDR3 is built from 15 residues.

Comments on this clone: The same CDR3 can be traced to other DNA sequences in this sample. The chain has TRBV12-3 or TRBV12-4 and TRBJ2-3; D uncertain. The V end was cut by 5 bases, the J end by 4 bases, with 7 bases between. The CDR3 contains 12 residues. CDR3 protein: CASSLRADTQYF. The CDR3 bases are TGTGCCAGCAGTCTACGAGCAGATACGCAGTATTTT.

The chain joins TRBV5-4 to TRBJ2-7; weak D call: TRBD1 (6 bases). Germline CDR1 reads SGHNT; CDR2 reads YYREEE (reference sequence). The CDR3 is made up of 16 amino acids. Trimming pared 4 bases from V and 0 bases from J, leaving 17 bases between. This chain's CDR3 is CASSPQGRGSSYEQYF. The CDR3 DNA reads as TGTGCCAGCAGCCCTCAAGGAAGGGGGAGCTCCTACGAGCAGTACTTC. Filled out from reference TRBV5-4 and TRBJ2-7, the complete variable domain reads ETGVTQSPTHLIKTRGQQVTLRCSSQSGHNTVSWYQQALGQGPQFIFQYYREEENGRGNFPPRFSGLQFPNYSSELNVNALELDDSALYLCASSPQGRGSSYEQYFGPGTRLTVT.

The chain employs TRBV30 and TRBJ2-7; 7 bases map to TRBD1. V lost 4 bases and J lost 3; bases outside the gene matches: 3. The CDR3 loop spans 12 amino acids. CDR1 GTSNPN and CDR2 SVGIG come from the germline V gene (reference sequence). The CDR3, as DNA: TGTGCCTGGAATGCAGGGGGCTACGAGCAGTACTTC. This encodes CAWNAGGYEQYF.

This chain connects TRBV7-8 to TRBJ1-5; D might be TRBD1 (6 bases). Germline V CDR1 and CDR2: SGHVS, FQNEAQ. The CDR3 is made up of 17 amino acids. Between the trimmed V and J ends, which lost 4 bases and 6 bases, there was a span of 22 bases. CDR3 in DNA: TGTGCCAGCAGCTCAACTTGGGGGTACAGGGCCGGTCAGCCCCAGCATTTT. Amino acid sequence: CASSSTWGYRAGQPQHF.

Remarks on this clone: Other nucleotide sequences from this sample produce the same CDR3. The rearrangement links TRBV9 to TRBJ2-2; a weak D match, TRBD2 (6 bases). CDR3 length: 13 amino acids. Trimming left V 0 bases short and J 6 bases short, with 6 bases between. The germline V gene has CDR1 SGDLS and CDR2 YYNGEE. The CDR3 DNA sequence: TGTGCCAGCAGCGTAGGACTAGCCGGGGAGCTGTTTTTT. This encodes CASSVGLAGELFF.

The CDR3 DNA sequence: TGTGCCAGCAGCCCCGGTGGAAACATTCAGTACTTC. Protein sequence: CASSPGGNIQYF. The chain couples TRBV9 to TRBJ2-4; D remains unclear. Germline assignment: CDR1 SGDLS and CDR2 YYNGEE. The CDR3 spans 12 residues. The V end lost 4 bases, the J end lost 6 bases, and 8 bases lay between the germline ends.

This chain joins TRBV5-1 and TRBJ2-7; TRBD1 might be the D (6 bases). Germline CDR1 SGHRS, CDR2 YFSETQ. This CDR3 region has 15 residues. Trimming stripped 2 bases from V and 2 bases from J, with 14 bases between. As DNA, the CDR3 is TGCGCCAGCAGCTTTACTACGGGACACGCCTACGAGCAGTACTTC. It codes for CASSFTTGHAYEQYF.